Below, one TCR beta chain is given with its context. The data derive from a study of cytomegalovirus exposure and HLA in healthy donors. Looking at the study overall: 81% of approximately 400 genotyped donors fell in the Caucasian-associated ancestry cluster.

V was clipped by 3 bases and J by 7 bases; unmatched bases: 9. The V gene's germline CDR1 is SGDLS and CDR2 YYNGEE. The CDR3 has 15 residues. The PCR ran on 60 Vbeta and 13 Jbeta primers. Generated by immunoSEQ multiplex PCR, the TCRdb table keeps only in-frame clones and is missing some. The sample carries roughly 110,000 clones, 65% to 80% recorded once. Input material: PBMCs. This clonotype was obtained from a man in his 60s in good health and CMV-seronegative. The chain combines TRBV9 with TRBJ1-5; 8 positions match TRBD1. The DNA for the CDR3 is TGTGCCAGCAGCGGACAGGGGTACTCGTCCCAGCCCCAGCATTTT. Its protein product is CASSGQGYSSQPQHF. Complete variable domain (other parts from reference TRBV9 and TRBJ1-5): DSGVTQTPKHLITATGQRVTLRCSPRSGDLSVYWYQQSLDQGLQFLIQYYNGEERAKGNILERFSAQQFPDLHSELNLSSLELGDSALYFCASSGQGYSSQPQHFGDGTRLSIL.